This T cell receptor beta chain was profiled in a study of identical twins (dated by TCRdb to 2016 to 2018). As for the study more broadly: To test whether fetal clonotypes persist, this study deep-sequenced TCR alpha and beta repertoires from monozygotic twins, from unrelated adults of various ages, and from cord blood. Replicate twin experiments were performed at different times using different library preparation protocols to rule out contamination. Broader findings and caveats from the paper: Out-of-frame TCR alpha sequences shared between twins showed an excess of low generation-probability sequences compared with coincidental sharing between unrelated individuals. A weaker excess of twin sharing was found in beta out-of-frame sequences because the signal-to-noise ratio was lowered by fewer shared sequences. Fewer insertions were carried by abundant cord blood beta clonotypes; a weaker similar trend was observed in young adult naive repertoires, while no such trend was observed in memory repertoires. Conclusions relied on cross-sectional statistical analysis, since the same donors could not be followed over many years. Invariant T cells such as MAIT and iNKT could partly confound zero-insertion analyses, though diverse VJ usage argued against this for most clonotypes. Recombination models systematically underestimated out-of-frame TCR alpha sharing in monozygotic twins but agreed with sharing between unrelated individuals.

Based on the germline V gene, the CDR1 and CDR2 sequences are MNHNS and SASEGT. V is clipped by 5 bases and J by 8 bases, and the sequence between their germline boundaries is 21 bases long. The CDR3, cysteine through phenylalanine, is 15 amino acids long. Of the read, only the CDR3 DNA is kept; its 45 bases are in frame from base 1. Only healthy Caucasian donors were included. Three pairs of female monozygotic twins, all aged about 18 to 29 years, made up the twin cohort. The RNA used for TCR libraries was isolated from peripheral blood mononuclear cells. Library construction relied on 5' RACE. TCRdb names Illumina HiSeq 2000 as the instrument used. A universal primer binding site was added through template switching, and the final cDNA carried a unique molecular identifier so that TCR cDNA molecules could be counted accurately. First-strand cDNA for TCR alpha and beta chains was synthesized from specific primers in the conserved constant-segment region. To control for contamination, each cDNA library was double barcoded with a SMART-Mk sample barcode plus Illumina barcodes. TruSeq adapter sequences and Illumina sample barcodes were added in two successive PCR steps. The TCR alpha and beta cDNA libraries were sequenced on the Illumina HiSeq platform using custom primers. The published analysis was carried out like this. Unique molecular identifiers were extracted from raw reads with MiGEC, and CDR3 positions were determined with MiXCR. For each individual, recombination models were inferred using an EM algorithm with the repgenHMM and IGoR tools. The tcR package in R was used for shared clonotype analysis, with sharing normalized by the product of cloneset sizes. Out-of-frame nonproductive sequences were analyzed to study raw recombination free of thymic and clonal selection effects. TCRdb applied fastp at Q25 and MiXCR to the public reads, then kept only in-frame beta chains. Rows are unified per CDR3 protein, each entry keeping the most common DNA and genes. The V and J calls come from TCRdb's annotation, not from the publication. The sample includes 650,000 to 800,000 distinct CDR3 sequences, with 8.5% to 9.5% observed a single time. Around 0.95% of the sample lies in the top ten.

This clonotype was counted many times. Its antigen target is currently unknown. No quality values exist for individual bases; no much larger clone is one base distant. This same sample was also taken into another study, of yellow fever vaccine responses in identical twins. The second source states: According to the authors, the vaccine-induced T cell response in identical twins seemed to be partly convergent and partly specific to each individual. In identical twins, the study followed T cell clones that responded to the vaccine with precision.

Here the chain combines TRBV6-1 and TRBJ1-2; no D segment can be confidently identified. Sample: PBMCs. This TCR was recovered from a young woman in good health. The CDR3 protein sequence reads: CASSKDLRAPGGYTF. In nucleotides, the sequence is TGTGCCAGCAGTAAAGACTTGAGGGCCCCGGGGGGCTACACCTTC.